This is a list of T cell receptor beta chains from one sample in a study of cytomegalovirus exposure and HLA in healthy donors. TCRdb's table, derived via immunoSEQ multiplex PCR, lists solely in-frame clones and lacks some. In the table there are 170,000 or so clones, around 82% of which are singletons. Sequenced: PBMCs. The receptor set was obtained from a woman aged 18-35 years in good health and CMV-seropositive. Both conserved end residues are part of each CDR3.

TRBV15	TRBJ1-5	CATSRDSGTPVNQPQHF
TRBV6-5	TRBJ1-2	CASSSQGATGYTF
TRBV2	TRBJ2-5	CARRGATQETQYF
TRBV6-6	TRBJ1-5	CASNSGEPNQPQHF
TRBV10-2	TRBJ2-2	CASSESRRGHTGELFF
TRBV4-2	TRBJ2-7	CASSQAPSSYEQYF
TRBV6-5	TRBJ1-2	CASSYSRRTGSKGYTF
TRBV7-2	TRBJ1-1	CASSPRQRLRTEAFF
TRBV5-1	TRBJ1-1	CASSQSRTEAFF
TRBV5-1	TRBJ2-1	CASSLAGLAGGRSEQFF
TRBV13	TRBJ2-7	CASSLGGTGASYEQYF
TRBV29-1	TRBJ1-1	CSVFNLGTGRTEAFF
TRBV6-1	TRBJ1-6	CASSEEGRRNSPLHF
TRBV15	TRBJ2-1	CATSRDLSEVPFF
TRBV19	TRBJ1-2	CASIKAVGQVPGYTF
TRBV5-4	TRBJ1-1	CASSLDKLNTEAFF
TRBV7-2	TRBJ1-1	CASSPRMVTEAFF
TRBV11-3	TRBJ1-5	CASSLKPPGQSRNSNQPQHF
TRBV6-5	TRBJ1-2	CASTTTGYGYTF
TRBV4-2	TRBJ1-6	CASSQDDSKGMALHF
TRBV5-4	TRBJ1-1	CASSIRQVMNTEAFF
TRBV6-1	TRBJ2-1	CASSEAPRSGGSFYNEQFF
TRBV2	TRBJ1-2	CASNGQANGYTF
TRBV10-3	TRBJ2-7	CAISAPDYEQYF
TRBV12-2	TRBJ1-1	CASRLGLGDTEAFF
TRBV29-1	TRBJ2-7	CSVGRAGGSYEQYF
TRBV18	TRBJ2-7	CASSLWTGANRIYEQYF
TRBV6-5	TRBJ1-6	CASNGEGKNSPLHF
TRBV6-5	TRBJ2-7	CASSYGQGVPYEQYF